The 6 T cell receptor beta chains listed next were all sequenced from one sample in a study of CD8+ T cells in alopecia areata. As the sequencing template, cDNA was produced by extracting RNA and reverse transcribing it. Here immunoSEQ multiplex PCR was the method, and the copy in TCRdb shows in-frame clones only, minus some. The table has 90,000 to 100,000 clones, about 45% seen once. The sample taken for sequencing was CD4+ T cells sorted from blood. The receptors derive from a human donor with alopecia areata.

CDR3 in amino acids: CASSLGTGRYNEQFF. The CDR3 DNA is TGCGCCAGCAGCCTGGGGACAGGGCGTTACAATGAGCAGTTCTTC. J is TRBJ2-1 and V is TRBV5-1, with TRBD1 matching 9 bases. The CDR3 contains 15 residues. Germline CDR1 and CDR2: SGHRS and YFSETQ. Trimming at V came to 4 bases and at J to 4 bases, leaving 6 bases not matched to a gene.

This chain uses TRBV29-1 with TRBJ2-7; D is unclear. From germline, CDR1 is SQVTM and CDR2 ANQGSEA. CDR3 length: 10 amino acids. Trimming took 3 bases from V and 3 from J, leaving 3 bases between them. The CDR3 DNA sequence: TGCAGCGTTGAGGACTACGAGCAGTACTTC. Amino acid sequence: CSVEDYEQYF.

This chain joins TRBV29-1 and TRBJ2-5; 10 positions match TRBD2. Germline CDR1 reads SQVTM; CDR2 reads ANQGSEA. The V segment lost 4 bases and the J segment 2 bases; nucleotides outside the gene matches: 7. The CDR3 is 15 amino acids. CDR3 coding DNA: TGCAGCGTTGCGCTGGCTAGCGGGGGACAAGAGACCCAGTACTTC. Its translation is CSVALASGGQETQYF.

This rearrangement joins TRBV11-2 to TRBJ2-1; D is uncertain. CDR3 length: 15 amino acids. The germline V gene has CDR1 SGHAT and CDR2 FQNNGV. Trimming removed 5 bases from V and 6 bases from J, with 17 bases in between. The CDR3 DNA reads TGTGCCAGCAGCCCCACCCGGTGGAATAGCAATGAGCAGTTCTTC. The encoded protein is CASSPTRWNSNEQFF.

The CDR3 spells CSARRARASGDPHSYNEQFF. The CDR3 bases are TGCAGCGCACGCCGTGCGCGGGCTAGCGGAGACCCTCACTCCTACAATGAGCAGTTCTTC. The chain recombines TRBV29-1 with TRBJ2-1; 7 bases match TRBD2. Germline CDR1 and CDR2: SQVTM and ANQGSEA. J was trimmed by 0 bases and V by 7 bases; bases with no gene match: 24. There are 20 residues in the CDR3.

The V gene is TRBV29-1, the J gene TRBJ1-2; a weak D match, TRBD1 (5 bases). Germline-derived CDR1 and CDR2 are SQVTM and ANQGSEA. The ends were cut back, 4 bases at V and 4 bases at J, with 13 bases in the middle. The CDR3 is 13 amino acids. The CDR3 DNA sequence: TGCAGCGTTGGTCTGGGACGAACCTATGGCTACACCTTC. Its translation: CSVGLGRTYGYTF.